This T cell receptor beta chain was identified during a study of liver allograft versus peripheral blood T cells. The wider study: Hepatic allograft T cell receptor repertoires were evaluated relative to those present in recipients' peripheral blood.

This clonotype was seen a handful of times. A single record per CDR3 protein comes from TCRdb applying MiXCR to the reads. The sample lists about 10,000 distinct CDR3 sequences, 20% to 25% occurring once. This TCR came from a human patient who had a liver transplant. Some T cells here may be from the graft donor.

The CDR3 DNA reads TGTGCCACCAGCAGAGAGCTCGGCGATTCCATATATTTT. This encodes CATSRELGDSIYF. The chain uses TRBV15 and TRBJ1-3; the D is unclear. This CDR3 is 13 amino acids long. The V gene's germline CDR1 is LNHNV and CDR2 YYDKDF (reference sequence). Between the trimmed V and J ends, which lost 0 bases and 11 bases, there was a span of 11 bases.